This TCR beta chain was profiled in a study of yellow fever vaccine responses in identical twins. Whole-study findings and limits: Among the twins, the vaccine T cell response reportedly seemed partly convergent and partly personalized.

Regarding this clonotype: Its target is unknown.

TCRdb recomputed calls from the RT-PCR reads with MiXCR, one row per CDR3 protein. This sample has roughly 3,500 distinct CDR3 sequences, with about 80% found just once. Germline CDR1 is SGHDT and CDR2 is YYEEEE. CDR3 length equals 14 residues. The V end lost 2 bases, the J end lost 1 base, and 7 bases lay between the germline ends. The receptor was derived from a woman under 30 who received the yellow fever vaccine. V usage is TRBV5-6 and J usage is TRBJ1-3, with D possibly matching TRBD1 (5 bases). Specimen: T cells from blood (PBMCs), unsorted or a sorted subset (not recorded which), collected before or after yellow fever vaccination (not recorded which). CDR3 DNA sequence: TGTGCCAGCAGCTTCGACAGATCTGGAAACACCATATATTTT. Its translation: CASSFDRSGNTIYF. The full variable domain, its missing parts supplied by reference TRBV5-6 and TRBJ1-3, is DAGVTQSPTHLIKTRGQQVTLRCSPKSGHDTVSWYQQALGQGPQFIFQYYEEEERQRGNFPDRFSGHQFPNYSSELNVNALLLGDSALYLCASSFDRSGNTIYFGEGSWLTVV.